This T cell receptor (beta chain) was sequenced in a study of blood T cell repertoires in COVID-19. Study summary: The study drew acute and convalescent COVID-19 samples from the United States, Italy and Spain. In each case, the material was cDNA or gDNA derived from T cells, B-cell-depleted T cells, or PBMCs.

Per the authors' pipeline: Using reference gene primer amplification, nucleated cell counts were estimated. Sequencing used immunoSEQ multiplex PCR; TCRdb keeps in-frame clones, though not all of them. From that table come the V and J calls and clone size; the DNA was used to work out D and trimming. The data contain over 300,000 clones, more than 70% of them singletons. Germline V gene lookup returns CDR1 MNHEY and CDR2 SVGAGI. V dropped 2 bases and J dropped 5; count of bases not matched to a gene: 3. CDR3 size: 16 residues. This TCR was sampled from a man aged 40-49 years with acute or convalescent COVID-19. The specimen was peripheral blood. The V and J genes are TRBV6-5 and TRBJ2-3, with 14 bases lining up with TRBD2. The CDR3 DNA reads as TGTGCCAGCAGTTACCTGGGACTAGCGGGAGAAGATACGCAGTATTTT. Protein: CASSYLGLAGEDTQYF.